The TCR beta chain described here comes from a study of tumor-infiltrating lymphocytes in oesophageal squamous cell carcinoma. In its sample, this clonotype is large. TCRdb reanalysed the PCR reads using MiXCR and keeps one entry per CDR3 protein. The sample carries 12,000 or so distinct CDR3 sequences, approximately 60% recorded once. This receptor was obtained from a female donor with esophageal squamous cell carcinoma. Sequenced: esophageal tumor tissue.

For the CDR3, the DNA is TGTGCCAGCAGTTTAGGGGGAACTAGCGGGAGGCACTACAATGAGCAGTTCTTC. Amino acids: CASSLGGTSGRHYNEQFF. The J gene is TRBJ2-1, the V gene TRBV28, with 12 bases identical to TRBD2. J was trimmed by 3 bases and V by 2 bases; bases with no gene match: 8. The CDR3 is made up of 18 amino acids. Germline assignment: CDR1 MDHEN and CDR2 SYDVKM.